Listed here are 20 T cell receptor beta chains from one sample, sequenced in a study of beta chain features in type 1 diabetes. The study reverse transcribed the entire isolated RNA, so it sequenced expressed TCRB transcripts. Repertoires were generated with immunoSEQ multiplex PCR, while TCRdb's copy carries only in-frame clones and drops some. This table has 38,000 or so clones, 55% to 70% appearing once. Material: Tregs from blood. The receptors were sampled from a woman aged 30 to 39 in good health.

The V call is TRBV9, the J call TRBJ2-1; TRBD2 might be the D (6 bases). Germline lookup yields CDR1 SGDLS and CDR2 YYNGEE. CDR3 length: 18 residues. Trimming pared 3 bases from V and 3 bases from J, leaving 22 bases between. As DNA, the CDR3 is TGTGCCAGCAGCGCCCGTTTGGGACGGGGGACCCTCTACAATGAGCAGTTCTTC. Protein sequence: CASSARLGRGTLYNEQFF.

This clone was seen only a few times. The genes are TRBV6-5 and TRBJ1-5; D is undetermined. This CDR3 contains 14 residues. Germline assignment: CDR1 MNHEY and CDR2 SVGAGI. Trimming took off 5 bases at V and 3 bases at J, with 11 bases between the two ends. CDR3 nucleotide sequence: TGTGCCAGCAGTGGTTCAGGCCTCAATCAGCCCCAGCATTTT. Protein sequence: CASSGSGLNQPQHF.

The chain is built from TRBV11-2 and TRBJ2-7, with unresolved D. Germline-derived CDR1 and CDR2 are SGHAT and FQNNGV. The CDR3 totals 12 residues. Trimming left V 3 bases short and J 0 bases short, with 3 bases between. The CDR3 DNA is TGTGCCAGCAGCTTCCTCTCCTACGAGCAGTACTTC. Its protein is CASSFLSYEQYF.

This clone appeared a few times. The rearrangement links TRBV6-6 to TRBJ2-5; the D gene is possibly TRBD2 (6 bases). The CDR3 is 16 amino acids. V was cut by 6 bases and J by 2 bases, with 19 bases left in between. Germline-derived CDR1 and CDR2 are MNHNY and SVGAGI (reference sequence). The CDR3 is CASSNLIGSRQETQYF. The CDR3 DNA reads TGTGCCAGCAGCAACCTCATCGGGAGCCGGCAAGAGACCCAGTACTTC.

The V gene is TRBV7-8, the J gene TRBJ2-4, with TRBD1 as a possible D gene (5 bases). From germline, CDR1 is SGHVS and CDR2 FQNEAQ. The CDR3 extends over 15 amino acids. Trimming cost V 4 bases and J 0 bases, with 10 bases left between them. Here the CDR3 reads CASSSSRVAKNIQYF. The CDR3 DNA sequence: TGTGCCAGCAGCTCCTCCAGGGTAGCCAAAAACATTCAGTACTTC.

This clone has more than one count but fewer than ten. V gene TRBV10-3 combines with J gene TRBJ2-4, with 7 nucleotides matching TRBD2. V shed 3 bases, J shed 1 base, and the junction held 15 bases outside the gene matches. The CDR3 spans 19 residues. Germline-derived CDR1 and CDR2 are ENHRY and SYGVKD. DNA of the CDR3: TGTGCCATCAGTGAACGGCCTAGCGGTCTGGTTGGGGCCAAAAACATTCAGTACTTC. It translates to CAISERPSGLVGAKNIQYF.

This sequence joins TRBV5-1 and TRBJ2-1, with a possible D match to TRBD2 (6 bases). CDR1 SGHRS and CDR2 YFSETQ come from the germline V gene. The CDR3 consists of 14 residues. The germline V and J ends were trimmed by 3 bases and 3 bases, with 10 bases remaining between them. The CDR3 nucleotides read TGCGCCAGCAGCTACGGGACTTTCTACAATGAGCAGTTCTTC. It codes for CASSYGTFYNEQFF. The full variable domain, completed using reference TRBV5-1 and TRBJ2-1, is KAGVTQTPRYLIKTRGQQVTLSCSPISGHRSVSWYQQTPGQGLQFLFEYFSETQRNKGNFPGRFSGRQFSNSRSEMNVSTLELGDSALYLCASSYGTFYNEQFFGPGTRLTVL.

The rearrangement joins TRBV4-2 to TRBJ2-4; weak D call: TRBD2 (5 bases). V shed 0 bases and J shed 0 bases, with 12 bases lying between them. CDR3 length: 17 residues. Germline values: CDR1 LGHNA, CDR2 YNFKEQ. Written as DNA, the CDR3 is TGTGCCAGCAGCCAAGACCTAGCCGCGATAGCCAAAAACATTCAGTACTTC. This encodes CASSQDLAAIAKNIQYF.

This clone was seen just once. The chain couples TRBV7-2 to TRBJ1-1, with D possibly being TRBD1 (5 bases). Germline-derived CDR1 and CDR2 are SGHTA and FQGNSA. This CDR3 spans 14 amino acids. Trimming pared 6 bases from V and 4 bases from J, leaving 15 bases between. The CDR3 DNA is TGTGCCAGCAGTTTCCCTGAGACAGCCACTGAAGCTTTCTTT. Protein sequence: CASSFPETATEAFF.

The chain uses TRBV18 and TRBJ2-5; D is perhaps TRBD2 (5 bases). Trimming removed 2 bases from V and 5 bases from J, with 12 bases in between. The CDR3 totals 14 residues. Germline assignment: CDR1 KGHSH and CDR2 LQKENI. CDR3 DNA: TGTGCCAGCTCACCAACCGGGGTATGGGAGACCCAGTACTTC. As protein: CASSPTGVWETQYF.

The V call is TRBV5-4, the J call TRBJ2-1; tentative D call: TRBD2 (6 bases). The CDR3 contains 13 residues. Trimming shortened V by 4 bases and J by 10 bases, and 15 bases separated the two germline ends. The V gene's germline CDR1 is SGHNT and CDR2 YYREEE (reference sequence). The CDR3 DNA is TGTGCCAGCAGCCTCGGGACTTCCCAAGAGCAGTTCTTC. Its translation: CASSLGTSQEQFF.

This clone is judged medium-sized. This chain links TRBV6-6 with TRBJ2-1, with TRBD1 matching 8 bases. The CDR3 covers 15 residues. Germline trimming cut 6 bases from V and 8 bases from J; bases unmatched to any gene: 12. Germline V lookup: CDR1 MNHNY, CDR2 SVGAGI (reference sequence). The CDR3 region is CASRPTADRGHEQFF. CDR3 sequence (DNA): TGTGCCAGCAGACCCACTGCAGACAGGGGCCATGAGCAGTTCTTC.

The CDR3 DNA reads as TGTGCCAGCAGTTACTCGTCTGGGACAGGGTTCCACGAGCAGTACTTC. Translation gives CASSYSSGTGFHEQYF. The chain recombines TRBV6-6 with TRBJ2-7; 9 positions match TRBD1. CDR1 and CDR2 (germline): MNHNY, SVGAGI (reference sequence). Trimming at V came to 0 bases and at J to 5 bases, leaving 8 bases not matched to a gene. The CDR3 loop spans 16 amino acids.

The rearrangement uses TRBV28 and TRBJ2-2, with D possibly TRBD2 on 6 matching bases. This CDR3 is built from 15 residues. Germline CDR1 MDHEN, CDR2 SYDVKM. V lost 6 bases and J 5 bases, leaving 16 bases between the germline ends. CDR3 sequence (DNA): TGTGCCAGCAGAGGCGGGACCCCTAGAACCGGGGAGCTGTTTTTT. It specifies CASRGGTPRTGELFF.

This clone was observed a handful of times. The chain has TRBV25-1 and TRBJ1-2, with D uncertain. The CDR3 is 12 residues long. Trimming took 5 bases from V and 4 from J, leaving 8 bases between them. Germline V gene data show CDR1 as MGHDK and CDR2 as SYGVNS. The CDR3 loop is CASSSPGYGYTF. The CDR3, as DNA: TGTGCCAGCAGTTCCCCGGGCTATGGCTACACCTTC.

This sequence joins TRBV6-6 and TRBJ2-4; D is unresolved. This CDR3 is built from 13 residues. Germline-derived CDR1 and CDR2 are MNHNY and SVGAGI (reference sequence). The V gene lost 1 base and the J gene lost 7 bases, with 8 bases spanning the gap. In DNA, the CDR3 is TGTGCCAGCAGTTACTTAGCAGACAACATTCAGTACTTC. Its protein is CASSYLADNIQYF.

Judged by abundance, this clone is medium-sized. The chain couples TRBV6-6 to TRBJ2-1, with 8 bases aligning to TRBD2. With 5 bases clipped from V and 8 bases from J, the junction kept 8 bases outside the gene matches. CDR1 MNHNY and CDR2 SVGAGI come from the germline V gene (reference sequence). The CDR3 length is 14 residues. The CDR3 loop reads CASSRKREYHEQFF. CDR3 bases: TGTGCCAGCAGTCGAAAGCGGGAGTACCATGAGCAGTTCTTC.

A few counts support this clone. The rearrangement joins TRBV6-6 to TRBJ2-3; 7 bases match TRBD1. With 5 bases clipped from V and 8 bases from J, the junction kept 7 bases outside the gene matches. CDR3 length equals 13 residues. The germline gives CDR1 MNHNY, CDR2 SVGAGI (reference sequence). The CDR3 sequence: CASSPDRIVTQYF. The CDR3 DNA reads as TGTGCCAGCAGTCCGGACAGGATTGTTACGCAGTATTTT.

The chain employs TRBV4-3 and TRBJ1-3, with D uncertain. Germline V gene data show CDR1 as LGHNA and CDR2 as YSLEER. The CDR3 runs 15 residues. Trimming left V 1 base short and J 2 bases short, with 9 bases between. This CDR3 reads CASSQVTGTGNTIYF. CDR3 nucleotides: TGCGCCAGCAGCCAAGTCACGGGGACTGGAAACACCATATATTTT.

This clone was seen more than once but under ten times. The chain couples TRBV6-5 to TRBJ1-1; 8 bases agree with TRBD1. In germline, CDR1 is MNHEY, CDR2 SVGAGI. The V and J ends lost 10 bases and 5 bases, in that order; junction bases with no gene match: 15. The CDR3 is 15 residues long. CDR3 nucleotide sequence: TGTGCCACCAAGGACTTTGACAGGGGTGAGACTGAAGCTTTCTTT. Translated: CATKDFDRGETEAFF.